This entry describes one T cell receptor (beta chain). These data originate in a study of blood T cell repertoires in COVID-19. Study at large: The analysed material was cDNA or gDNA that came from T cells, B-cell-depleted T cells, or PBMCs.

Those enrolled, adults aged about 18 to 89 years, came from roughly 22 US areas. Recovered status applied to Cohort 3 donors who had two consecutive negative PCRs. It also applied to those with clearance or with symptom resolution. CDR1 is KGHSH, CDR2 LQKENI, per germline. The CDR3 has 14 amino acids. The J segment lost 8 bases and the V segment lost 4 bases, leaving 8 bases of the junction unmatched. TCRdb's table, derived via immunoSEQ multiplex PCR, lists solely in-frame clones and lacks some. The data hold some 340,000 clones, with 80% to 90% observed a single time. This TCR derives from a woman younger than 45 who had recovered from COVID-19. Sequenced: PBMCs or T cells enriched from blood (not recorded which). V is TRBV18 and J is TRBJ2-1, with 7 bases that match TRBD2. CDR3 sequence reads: CASSRQTSDDEQFF. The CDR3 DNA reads TGTGCCAGCTCACGCCAAACTAGCGACGATGAGCAGTTCTTC.